The 25 T cell receptor beta chains reported below all come from one sample, sequenced in a study of blood T cell repertoires in COVID-19. Clones were read by immunoSEQ multiplex PCR, and TCRdb kept only the in-frame ones, dropping some. The sample consists of roughly 260,000 clones, more than 85% of them appearing once. Sequenced input: peripheral blood. Receptor source: a person aged 18-29 years with COVID-19, enrolled during active disease.

The V and J genes are TRBV5-4 and TRBJ2-3; D is possibly TRBD2 (5 bases). The V and J ends lost 1 base and 0 bases respectively, with 12 bases between them. From germline, CDR1 is SGHNT and CDR2 YYREEE (reference sequence). This CDR3 has 16 amino acids. CDR3 region: CASSLRLAASTDTQYF. Here the CDR3 DNA reads TGTGCCAGCAGCTTGAGGCTAGCAGCTAGCACAGATACGCAGTATTTT.

V usage is TRBV11-2 and J usage is TRBJ2-7; 12 bases fit TRBD2. The CDR3 is 18 residues long. After removal of 5 bases from V and 3 bases from J, the junction contained 14 bases not matched to a gene. From germline, CDR1 is SGHAT and CDR2 FQNNGV. The DNA of the CDR3 is TGTGCCAGCAGCCGAGGGACTAGCGGGCCCCTAAGGGGCTACGAGCAGTACTTC. It yields the protein CASSRGTSGPLRGYEQYF.

This clone was counted a single time. The rearrangement links TRBV7-3 to TRBJ2-5; 11 nucleotides match TRBD2. The trim removed 5 bases at V and 5 bases at J, leaving 1 base unmatched. The CDR3 spans 13 residues. Germline CDR1 and CDR2: SGHTA and FQGTGA. The CDR3 region is CASSRTSGETQYF. As DNA, the CDR3 is TGTGCCAGCAGCCGGACTAGCGGGGAGACCCAGTACTTC.

The V gene is TRBV19, the J gene TRBJ2-1; D unclear. Germline V CDR1 and CDR2: LNHDA, SQIVND (reference sequence). The germline V and J ends were trimmed by 8 bases and 3 bases, with 8 bases remaining between them. The CDR3 has 12 amino acids. The CDR3 DNA follows: TGTGCCAGTTCGCACGGCTACAATGAGCAGTTCTTC. Protein product: CASSHGYNEQFF.

This clone was detected only once. The rearrangement links TRBV6-2 or TRBV6-3 to TRBJ2-3; TRBD2 agrees at 13 bases. The CDR3 runs 21 residues. J gave up 0 bases and V 0 bases, and 12 bases lay outside the gene matches. CDR1 and CDR2 (germline): MNHEY, SVGEGT. The CDR3: CASSYSSGTSGKGTSTDTQYF. The CDR3 DNA follows: TGTGCCAGCAGTTACTCCTCCGGGACTAGCGGGAAAGGGACCAGCACAGATACGCAGTATTTT.

The rearrangement joins TRBV9 to TRBJ2-7; possibly TRBD1 for D (5 bases). CDR1 is SGDLS and CDR2 is YYNGEE in the germline V gene. The germline V and J ends were trimmed by 3 bases and 3 bases, with 10 bases remaining between them. The CDR3 contains 13 residues. The CDR3 nucleotides are TGTGCCAGCAGCGCAGGGCCGGACTACGAGCAGTACTTC. Its protein is CASSAGPDYEQYF.

V gene TRBV7-8 combines with J gene TRBJ1-1; TRBD1 agrees at 10 bases. Germline V lookup: CDR1 SGHVS, CDR2 FQNEAQ. This CDR3 has 14 amino acids. Trimming at V came to 5 bases and at J to 7 bases, leaving 7 bases not matched to a gene. CDR3: CASSPLRTGGEAFF. As DNA, the CDR3 is TGTGCCAGCAGCCCGTTAAGGACAGGGGGTGAAGCTTTCTTT.

The chain links TRBV6-5 to TRBJ1-4, with 8 bases that match TRBD1. The CDR3 is 15 residues long. Per the germline V gene, CDR1 is MNHEY and CDR2 is SVGAGI. Trimming removed 6 bases from V and 3 bases from J; junction bases left unmatched: 6. CDR3 region: CASSPGTGSNEKLFF. In DNA, the CDR3 is TGTGCCAGCAGCCCCGGGACAGGTTCTAATGAAAAACTGTTTTTT.

Turning to this clone: Other DNA sequences in the same sample also yield this CDR3. This chain uses TRBV14 with TRBJ2-1; 9 positions agree with TRBD2. The V gene end was trimmed by 2 bases and the J gene end by 4 bases; junction bases not matched to a gene: 3. This CDR3 has 15 residues. Germline V lookup: CDR1 SGHDN, CDR2 FVKESK. This chain's CDR3 is CASSQLAGGYNEQFF. CDR3 nucleotides: TGTGCCAGCAGCCAACTTGCGGGAGGGTACAATGAGCAGTTCTTC. Using reference TRBV14 and TRBJ2-1 for the parts outside the CDR3, the full variable domain is EAGVTQFPSHSVIEKGQTVTLRCDPISGHDNLYWYRRVMGKEIKFLLHFVKESKQDESGMPNNRFLAERTGGTYSTLKVQPAELEDSGVYFCASSQLAGGYNEQFFGPGTRLTVL.

The chain couples TRBV13 to TRBJ1-2, with a weak D call TRBD1 (6 bases). CDR1 PRHDT and CDR2 FYEKMQ come from the germline V gene (reference sequence). Trimming pared 5 bases from V and 2 bases from J, leaving 15 bases between. The CDR3 runs 15 residues. The CDR3 nucleotides are TGTGCCAGCAGCCGTCTTCAGGGGAAGAACTATGGCTACACCTTC. Amino acid sequence: CASSRLQGKNYGYTF. Full variable domain (remainder filled in from reference TRBV13 and TRBJ1-2): AAGVIQSPRHLIKEKRETATLKCYPIPRHDTVYWYQQGPGQDPQFLISFYEKMQSDKGSIPDRFSAQQFSDYHSELNMSSLELGDSALYFCASSRLQGKNYGYTFGSGTRLTVV.

This chain joins TRBV2 and TRBJ1-5; maybe TRBD1 (6 bases). The germline CDR1 and CDR2 sequences are SNHLY and FYNNEI. The CDR3 runs to 15 residues. Trimming removed 6 bases from V and 4 bases from J, with 16 bases in between. The CDR3: CASSGYGTPNQPQHF. The CDR3 bases are TGTGCCAGCAGCGGCTATGGGACACCAAATCAGCCCCAGCATTTT.

The rearrangement links TRBV7-9 to TRBJ2-7, with TRBD2 matching 8 bases. The CDR3 runs to 16 residues. The V gene end was trimmed by 4 bases and the J gene end by 0 bases; junction bases not matched to a gene: 8. Germline CDR1 and CDR2: SEHNR and FQNEAQ (reference sequence). The CDR3, as DNA: TGTGCCAGCAGCTCACGGACCGGGACTAGCTCCTACGAGCAGTACTTC. This encodes CASSSRTGTSSYEQYF.

The CDR3 reads CSASRLAKETQYF. The DNA of the CDR3 is TGCAGTGCTAGTAGACTAGCGAAAGAGACCCAGTACTTC. The genes are TRBV20-1 and TRBJ2-5; 8 bases agree with TRBD2. CDR3 length: 13 residues. V trimming: 3 bases; J trimming: 3 bases; junction bases outside the gene matches: 3. In germline, CDR1 is DFQATT, CDR2 SNEGSKA (reference sequence).

The chain combines TRBV5-1 with TRBJ2-3, with TRBD2 matching over 7 bases. After removal of 6 bases from V and 3 bases from J, the junction contained 7 bases not matched to a gene. CDR1 is SGHRS, CDR2 YFSETQ, per germline. There are 14 residues in the CDR3. The CDR3 reads CASTGREITDTQYF. In nucleotides, the CDR3 is TGCGCCAGCACTGGGAGGGAGATAACAGATACGCAGTATTTT.

The gene calls are TRBV4-2 and TRBJ2-1; 16 bases line up with TRBD2. Germline CDR1 reads LGHNA; CDR2 reads YNFKEQ. This CDR3 contains 16 residues. Germline trimming cut 3 bases from V and 5 bases from J; bases unmatched to any gene: 1. This chain's CDR3 is CASSQGLAGGDNEQFF. The CDR3 DNA is TGTGCCAGCAGCCAGGGACTAGCGGGAGGGGACAATGAGCAGTTCTTC.

The rearrangement uses TRBV19 and TRBJ1-6; weak D call: TRBD1 (5 bases). Trimming took off 3 bases at V and 13 bases at J, with 16 bases between the two ends. Germline V CDR1 and CDR2: LNHDA, SQIVND (reference sequence). This CDR3 contains 14 residues. CDR3 nucleotides: TGTGCCAGTAGTATGCGGGGGAACAACCAGCCCCTCCACTTT. Amino acid sequence: CASSMRGNNQPLHF.

This chain uses TRBV2 with TRBJ2-3, with TRBD2 identical over 11 bases. CDR1 is SNHLY, CDR2 FYNNEI, per germline. After removal of 6 bases from V and 6 bases from J, the junction contained 5 bases not matched to a gene. This CDR3 is 14 amino acids long. The chain's CDR3 is CASSRSGRGDTQYF. CDR3 nucleotides: TGTGCCAGCAGCCGTAGCGGGAGGGGTGATACGCAGTATTTT.

The gene calls are TRBV5-1 and TRBJ2-3; 10 bases align to TRBD2. The CDR3 sequence is 15 residues long. Germline CDR1 SGHRS, CDR2 YFSETQ. The V segment lost 2 bases and the J segment 1 base; nucleotides outside the gene matches: 1. In DNA, the CDR3 is TGCGCCAGCAGCTTCGGGACTAGCGGCACAGATACGCAGTATTTT. Protein: CASSFGTSGTDTQYF.

The chain joins TRBV27 to TRBJ1-1; TRBD1 matches at 7 bases. Unmatched junction bases numbered 5, after V lost 7 bases and J lost 0 bases. Germline values: CDR1 MNHEY, CDR2 SMNVEV (reference sequence). The CDR3 runs 14 residues. The CDR3 nucleotides are TGTGCCAGCACTCTAGGGGGCTTGAACACTGAAGCTTTCTTT. Translating it yields CASTLGGLNTEAFF.

The chain recombines TRBV3-1 (or the pseudogene TRBV3-2) with TRBJ1-2; D is perhaps TRBD1 (6 bases). There are 13 residues in the CDR3. V was cut by 4 bases and J by 1 base, with 7 bases left in between. Germline V gives CDR1 LGHDT, CDR2 YNNKEL (reference sequence). CDR3 protein: CASSLDSNYGYTF. CDR3 in DNA: TGTGCCAGCAGCCTGGACAGTAACTATGGCTACACCTTC.

In its sample, this clone was seen once. The CDR3 protein is CASSFGGLAASTDTQYF. The CDR3 nucleotides read TGTGCCAGCAGCTTTGGCGGACTAGCGGCAAGCACAGATACGCAGTATTTT. The chain employs TRBV13 and TRBJ2-3; 10 bases fit TRBD2. This CDR3 is 17 amino acids long. V gave up 3 bases and J gave up 0 bases; unmatched junction bases: 6. CDR1 and CDR2 (germline): PRHDT, FYEKMQ (reference sequence). Using reference TRBV13 and TRBJ2-3 for the parts outside the CDR3, the full variable domain is AAGVIQSPRHLIKEKRETATLKCYPIPRHDTVYWYQQGPGQDPQFLISFYEKMQSDKGSIPDRFSAQQFSDYHSELNMSSLELGDSALYFCASSFGGLAASTDTQYFGPGTRLTVL.

This chain connects TRBV27 to TRBJ2-7; D is possibly TRBD1 (5 bases). CDR1 is MNHEY, CDR2 SMNVEV, per germline (reference sequence). Trimming cost V 6 bases and J 0 bases, with 9 bases left between them. This CDR3 is 13 amino acids long. The DNA for the CDR3 is TGTGCCAGCAGATTGGGGCTCTCCTACGAGCAGTACTTC. Translated: CASRLGLSYEQYF.

V usage is TRBV2 and J usage is TRBJ2-1, with D uncertain. Trimming shortened V by 1 base and J by 9 bases, and 10 bases separated the two germline ends. Germline values: CDR1 SNHLY, CDR2 FYNNEI. The CDR3 is 13 amino acids. The CDR3 sequence: CASSEGLGSEQFF. The CDR3, as DNA: TGTGCCAGCAGTGAAGGGTTGGGCAGTGAGCAGTTCTTC.

This rearrangement joins TRBV6-5 to TRBJ1-2; TRBD1 matches at 9 bases. With 2 bases clipped from V and 4 bases from J, the junction kept 5 bases outside the gene matches. CDR3 length equals 15 residues. Germline V gives CDR1 MNHEY, CDR2 SVGAGI. The CDR3 protein is CASSYTGGLSYGYTF. The CDR3 DNA reads TGTGCCAGCAGTTACACAGGGGGCTTATCCTATGGCTACACCTTC.

This rearrangement joins TRBV20-1 to TRBJ2-3; D unclear. Between the trimmed V and J ends, which lost 3 bases and 6 bases, there was a span of 22 bases. Germline V gene data show CDR1 as DFQATT and CDR2 as SNEGSKA (reference sequence). This CDR3 is 16 amino acids long. The CDR3 reads CSASNFQTEFLDTQYF. In nucleotides, the CDR3 is TGCAGTGCTAGTAATTTTCAGACTGAGTTCTTGGATACGCAGTATTTT.